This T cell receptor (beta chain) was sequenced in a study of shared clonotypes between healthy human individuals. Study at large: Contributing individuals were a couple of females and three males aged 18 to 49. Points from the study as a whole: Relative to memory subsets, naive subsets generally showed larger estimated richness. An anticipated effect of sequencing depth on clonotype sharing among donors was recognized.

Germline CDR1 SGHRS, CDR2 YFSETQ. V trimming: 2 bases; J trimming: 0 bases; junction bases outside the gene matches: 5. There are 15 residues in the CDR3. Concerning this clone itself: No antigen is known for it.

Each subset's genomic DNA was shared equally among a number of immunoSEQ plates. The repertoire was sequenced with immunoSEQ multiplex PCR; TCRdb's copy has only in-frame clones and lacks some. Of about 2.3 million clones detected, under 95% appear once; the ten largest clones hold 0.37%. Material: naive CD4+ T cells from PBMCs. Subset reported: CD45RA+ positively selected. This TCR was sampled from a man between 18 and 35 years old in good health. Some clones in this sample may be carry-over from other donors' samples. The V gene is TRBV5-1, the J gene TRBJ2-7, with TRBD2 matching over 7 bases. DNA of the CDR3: TGCGCCAGCAGCTTTAGCGGGCTAAGCTCCTACGAGCAGTACTTC. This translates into CASSFSGLSSYEQYF.